Sequencing of this T cell receptor (beta chain) was carried out in a study of T cells in Graves' hyperthyroidism and ophthalmopathy. This clonotype occurred many times. TCR beta CDR3 region amplification was performed from RNA transcripts. HTBI primers were the set used in a first-round RT-PCR of the TCR CDR3. Each CDR3 protein is one row after TCRdb ran MiXCR on the multiplex PCR reads. The repertoire holds approximately 370,000 distinct CDR3 sequences, with 15% as singletons. Stable Graves' hyperthyroidism denoted no ophthalmopathy progression over 18 months. Each diagnosis was grounded in clinical symptoms, serum thyroxine and TRAb, thyroid ultrasound, and orbital computed tomography. V gave up 5 bases and J gave up 0 bases; unmatched junction bases: 7. CDR3 length equals 18 residues. Germline loops: CDR1 DFQATT, CDR2 SNEGSKA (reference sequence).

This clonotype was obtained from a woman aged 25 to 39 with Graves' hyperthyroidism. This chain connects TRBV20-1 to TRBJ2-4, with 16 bases identical to TRBD2. Source material: blood. CDR3 protein: CSAETGTSGGAAKNIQYF. CDR3 DNA sequence: TGCAGTGCTGAGACCGGGACTAGCGGGGGGGCAGCCAAAAACATTCAGTACTTC.